The sequence of this T cell receptor (beta chain) was determined in a study of beta chain features in type 1 diabetes listed by TCRdb under 2018. About the full investigation: Patients and healthy donors did not differ in mean age, gender distribution, total cell number or subset yield. Across all samples, some 110,000,000 sorted cells were examined, and cell number per subset correlated strongly with RNA yield. The study compared TCRB repertoires of sorted circulating CD4+ T cell subsets between recently diagnosed type 1 diabetes patients and matched healthy donors. Whereas all 30 or so donors provided naive and central memory subsets, regulatory and stem cell-like memory subsets were isolated from just 8 patients and about 8 healthy donors.

Each donor gave one peripheral blood draw, averaging about 100 mL, which was collected into heparinised tubes. Using a panel that included CD45RO, CCR7, CD25, CD127, CD95 and CD27, naive, central memory, regulatory and stem cell-like memory CD4+ T cells were sorted on a BD FACSAria II. A purity above 98% was achieved for all sorted populations. PBMCs were isolated right away by Lymphoprep density gradient centrifugation and were stained directly, without culture. So that batch effects would be minimized, each experiment stained and sorted samples in pairs, pairing one healthy donor with one patient. Via the germline V gene, CDR1 is MNHNS and CDR2 SASEGT. Trimming leaves V shorter by 10 bases and J shorter by 2 bases, with the junction holding 9 bases beyond the gene matches. The CDR3 contains 15 residues, cysteine and phenylalanine counted. The kept DNA is CDR3 alone, 45 bases in frame from the first base.

The entire isolated RNA was reverse transcribed using the High Capacity cDNA Reverse Transcription Kit, and thus expressed TCRB transcripts were sequenced. Deep immunoSEQ sequencing was applied to naive, central memory and regulatory T cell samples, giving an average of around 4 million total reads per sample. Sorted cells were lysed in RLT buffer, and RNA was extracted using DNase-treated RNeasy Micro or Mini kits according to cell number. Each cell subset was processed separately to prevent cross-contamination, with patient and healthy donor samples processed together. The immunoSEQ multiplex PCR was used to amplify TCRB sequences from cDNA, generating 87-bp fragments that spanned the CDR3 region. Sequencing of the amplicons was performed on the Illumina HiSeq platform. The authors' pipeline ran thus. PCR bias was computationally corrected using synthetic template baselines, reads within Hamming distance 2 were collapsed, and singletons that could not be merged were discarded. Reads were aligned to IMGT to assign V, D and J genes, CDR3 length, and insertions or deletions at six rearrangement sites. Within each subset, clonotype counts were normalized to the number of sorted cells before true diversity and Gini coefficients were calculated with the tcR R package. Repertoire sharing was quantified using the overlap coefficient calculated on TCRB nucleotide sequences. Drawn from immuneACCESS, this table holds only the in-frame rearrangements with V and J called that TCRdb kept. Clones are partly lost; checked studies trace under half to an unresolved V gene and leave the rest unexplained. The DNA gave D and trimming, while V, J and clone size come from that table. The sample table records some 70,000 clones; 45% to 50% of these occur just once. The ten largest clones take up about 0.74% of the sample.

On this clone itself: No antigen is known for it. The record has no base qualities; no much larger clone is one base away.

Paper-wide results and their limitations: Shorter templates might be favored by PCR, yet because patient and control samples were amplified and corrected together, any such skew would affect both groups equally. Type 1 diabetes patients showed a moderate but significant shortening of TCRB CDR3 length in all four CD4+ subsets. Because cDNA was sequenced instead of genomic DNA, activated cells with high expression could be over-represented, although the groups did not differ in activation or CD3 levels. Naive, central memory and regulatory TCRB repertoires appeared to be more similar among patients than among healthy donors. Fewer insertions and more nucleotide deletions at VDJ recombination sites were observed in patients with type 1 diabetes, implying thymic rearrangement abnormalities. Because small numbers of individuals were included in the HLA sub-analyses, any influence of HLA type on TCRB rearrangement was left unresolved.

The chain is assembled from TRBV6-1 and TRBJ1-5; 9 central nucleotides agree with TRBD1. Material for sequencing was central memory CD4+ T cells from blood. The origin of this receptor is a man aged 25-45 years with type 1 diabetes. The DNA sequence reads TGTGCCACCCATACAGGGGGCCGCGGCAATCAGCCCCAGCATTTT. This yields the protein CATHTGGRGNQPQHF.